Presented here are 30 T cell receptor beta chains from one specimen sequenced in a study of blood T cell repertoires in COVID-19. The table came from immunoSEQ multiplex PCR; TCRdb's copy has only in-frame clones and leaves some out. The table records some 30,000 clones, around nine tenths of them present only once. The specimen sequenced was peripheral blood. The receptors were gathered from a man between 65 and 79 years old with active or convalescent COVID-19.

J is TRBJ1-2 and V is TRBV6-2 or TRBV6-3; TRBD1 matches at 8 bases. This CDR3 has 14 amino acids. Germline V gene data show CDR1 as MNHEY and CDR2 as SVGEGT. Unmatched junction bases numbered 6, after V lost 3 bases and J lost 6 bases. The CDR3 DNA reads TGTGCCAGCAGTTATGGGCGGACAGGGAATGGCTACACCTTC. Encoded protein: CASSYGRTGNGYTF.

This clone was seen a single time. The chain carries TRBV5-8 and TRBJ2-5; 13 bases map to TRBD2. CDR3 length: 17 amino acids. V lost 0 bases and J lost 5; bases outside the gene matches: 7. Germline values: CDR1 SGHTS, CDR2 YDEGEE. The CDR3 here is CASSLGKLAGGPETQYF. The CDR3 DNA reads TGTGCCAGCAGCTTGGGGAAACTAGCGGGAGGGCCGGAGACCCAGTACTTC.

This CDR3 is CASSQGHLGIEQYF. In nucleotides, the CDR3 is TGTGCCAGCAGCCAGGGGCATCTGGGAATCGAGCAGTACTTC. J is TRBJ2-7 and V is TRBV3-1 (or the pseudogene TRBV3-2); tentatively, D is TRBD1 (5 bases). Looked up from germline, CDR1 is LGHDT and CDR2 is YNNKEL (reference sequence). Trimming cost V 3 bases and J 6 bases, with 15 bases left between them. The CDR3 loop spans 14 amino acids.

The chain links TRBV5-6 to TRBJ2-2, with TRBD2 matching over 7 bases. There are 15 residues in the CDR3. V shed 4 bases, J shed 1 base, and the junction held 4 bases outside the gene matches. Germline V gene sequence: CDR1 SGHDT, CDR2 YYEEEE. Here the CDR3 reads CASSPERGNTGELFF. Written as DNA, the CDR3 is TGTGCCAGCAGCCCGGAGCGGGGGAACACCGGGGAGCTGTTTTTT.

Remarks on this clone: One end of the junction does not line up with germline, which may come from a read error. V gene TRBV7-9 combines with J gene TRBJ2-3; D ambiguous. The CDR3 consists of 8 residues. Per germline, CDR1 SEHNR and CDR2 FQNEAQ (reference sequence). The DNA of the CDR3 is TGTGCCAGCAGCTTAGCCCAATTT. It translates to CASSLAQF. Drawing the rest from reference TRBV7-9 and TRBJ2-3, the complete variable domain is DTGVSQNPRHKITKRGQNVTFRCDPISEHNRLYWYRQTLGQGPEFLTYFQNEAQLEKSRLLSDRFSAERPKGSFSTLEIQRTEQGDSAMYLCASSLAQFGPGTRLTVL.

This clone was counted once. This CDR3 reads CASSDSGGDTQYF. Written as DNA, the CDR3 is TGTGCCAGCAGTGACTCTGGAGGGGATACGCAGTATTTT. The gene calls are TRBV6-4 and TRBJ2-3, with D tentatively TRBD2 (6 bases). CDR1 is MRHNA and CDR2 is SNTAGT in the germline V gene. The CDR3 is 13 amino acids. The V gene lost 0 bases and the J gene lost 6 bases, with 7 bases spanning the gap.

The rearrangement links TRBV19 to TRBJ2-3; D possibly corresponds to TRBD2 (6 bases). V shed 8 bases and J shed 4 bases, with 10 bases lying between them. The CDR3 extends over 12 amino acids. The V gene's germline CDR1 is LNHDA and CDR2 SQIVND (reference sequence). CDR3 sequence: CASGGVPDTQYF. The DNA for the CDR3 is TGTGCCAGTGGCGGGGTCCCAGATACGCAGTATTTT.

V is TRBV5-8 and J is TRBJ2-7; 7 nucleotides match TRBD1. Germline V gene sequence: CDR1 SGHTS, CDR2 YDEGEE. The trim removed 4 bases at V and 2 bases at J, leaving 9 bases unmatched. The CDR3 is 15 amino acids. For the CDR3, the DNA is TGTGCCAGCAGCCTTGACAGGGACGTCGCCTACGAGCAGTACGTC. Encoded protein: CASSLDRDVAYEQYV.

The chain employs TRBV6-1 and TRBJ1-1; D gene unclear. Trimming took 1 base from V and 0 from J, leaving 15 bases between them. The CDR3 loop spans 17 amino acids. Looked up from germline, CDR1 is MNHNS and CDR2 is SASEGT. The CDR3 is CASSEVGDTWLNTEAFF. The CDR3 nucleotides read TGTGCCAGCAGTGAAGTGGGAGACACGTGGTTGAACACTGAAGCTTTCTTT.

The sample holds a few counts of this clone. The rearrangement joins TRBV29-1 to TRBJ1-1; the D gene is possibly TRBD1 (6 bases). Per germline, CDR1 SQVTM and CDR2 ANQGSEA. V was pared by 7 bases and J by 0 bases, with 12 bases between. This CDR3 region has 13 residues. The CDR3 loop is CSANRELNTEAFF. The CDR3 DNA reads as TGCAGCGCCAACAGGGAGCTGAACACTGAAGCTTTCTTT.

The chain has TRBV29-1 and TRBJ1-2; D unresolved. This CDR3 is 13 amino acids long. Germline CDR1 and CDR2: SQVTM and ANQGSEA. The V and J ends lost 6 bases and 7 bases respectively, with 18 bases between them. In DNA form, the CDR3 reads TGCAGCGTCGGTCAAGTCTCCTCCGGTGGCTACACCTTC. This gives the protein CSVGQVSSGGYTF. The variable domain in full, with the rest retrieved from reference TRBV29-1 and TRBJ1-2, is SAVISQKPSRDICQRGTSLTIQCQVDSQVTMMFWYRQQPGQSLTLIATANQGSEATYESGFVIDKFPISRPNLTFSTLTVSNMSPEDSSIYLCSVGQVSSGGYTFGSGTRLTVV.

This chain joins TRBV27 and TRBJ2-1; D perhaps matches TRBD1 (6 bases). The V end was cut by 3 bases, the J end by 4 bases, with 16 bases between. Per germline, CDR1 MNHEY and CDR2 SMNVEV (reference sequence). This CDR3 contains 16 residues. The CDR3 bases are TGTGCCAGCAGTTTCGAACAGGACAGTGGTTACAATGAGCAGTTCTTC. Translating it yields CASSFEQDSGYNEQFF.

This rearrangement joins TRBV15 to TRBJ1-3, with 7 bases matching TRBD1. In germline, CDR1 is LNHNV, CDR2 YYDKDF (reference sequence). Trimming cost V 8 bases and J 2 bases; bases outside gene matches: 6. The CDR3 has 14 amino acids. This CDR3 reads CATRSGTAGNTIYF. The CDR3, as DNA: TGTGCCACCCGGAGTGGGACAGCTGGAAACACCATATATTTT.

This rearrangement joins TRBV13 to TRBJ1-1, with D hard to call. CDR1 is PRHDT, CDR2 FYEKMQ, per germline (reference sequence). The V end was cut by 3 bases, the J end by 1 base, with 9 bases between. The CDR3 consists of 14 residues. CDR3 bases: TGTGCCAGCAGCTTTCGGGGAGAGAACACTGAAGCTTTCTTT. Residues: CASSFRGENTEAFF. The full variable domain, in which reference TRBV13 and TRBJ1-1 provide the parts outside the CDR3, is AAGVIQSPRHLIKEKRETATLKCYPIPRHDTVYWYQQGPGQDPQFLISFYEKMQSDKGSIPDRFSAQQFSDYHSELNMSSLELGDSALYFCASSFRGENTEAFFGQGTRLTVV.

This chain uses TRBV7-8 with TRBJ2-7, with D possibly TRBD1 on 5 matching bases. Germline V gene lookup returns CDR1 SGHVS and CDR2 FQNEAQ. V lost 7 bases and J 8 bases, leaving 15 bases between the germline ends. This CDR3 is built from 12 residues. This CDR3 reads CASTNGQGKQYF. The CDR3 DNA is TGTGCCAGCACCAACGGTCAGGGAAAGCAGTACTTC. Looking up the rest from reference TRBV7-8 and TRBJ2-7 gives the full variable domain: GAGVSQSPRYKVAKRGQDVALRCDPISGHVSLFWYQQALGQGPEFLTYFQNEAQLDKSGLPSDRFFAERPEGSVSTLKIQRTQQEDSAVYLCASTNGQGKQYFGPGTRLTVT.

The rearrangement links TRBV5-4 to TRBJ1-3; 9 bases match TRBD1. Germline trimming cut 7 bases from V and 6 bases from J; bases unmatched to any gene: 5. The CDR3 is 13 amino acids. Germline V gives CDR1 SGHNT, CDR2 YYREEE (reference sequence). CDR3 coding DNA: TGTGCCAGCGGGGGACAGGGAGTAAACACCATATATTTT. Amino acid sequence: CASGGQGVNTIYF. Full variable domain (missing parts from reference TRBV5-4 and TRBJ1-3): ETGVTQSPTHLIKTRGQQVTLRCSSQSGHNTVSWYQQALGQGPQFIFQYYREEENGRGNFPPRFSGLQFPNYSSELNVNALELDDSALYLCASGGQGVNTIYFGEGSWLTVV.

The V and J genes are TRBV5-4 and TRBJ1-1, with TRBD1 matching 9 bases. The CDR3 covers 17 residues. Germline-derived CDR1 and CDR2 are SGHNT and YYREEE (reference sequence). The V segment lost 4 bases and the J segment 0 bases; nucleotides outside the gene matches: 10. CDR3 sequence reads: CASSPGGTGPMNTEAFF. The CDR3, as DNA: TGTGCCAGCAGCCCGGGAGGGACAGGGCCTATGAACACTGAAGCTTTCTTT.

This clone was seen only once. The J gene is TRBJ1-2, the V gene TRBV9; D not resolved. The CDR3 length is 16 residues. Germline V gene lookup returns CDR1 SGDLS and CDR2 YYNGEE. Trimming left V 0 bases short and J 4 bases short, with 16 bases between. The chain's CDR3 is CASSVGERFYGYGYTF. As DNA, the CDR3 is TGTGCCAGCAGCGTAGGAGAGAGGTTCTATGGCTATGGCTACACCTTC.

The CDR3 spells CASSPLSADTQYF. DNA for the CDR3: TGTGCCAGCTCACCACTCTCTGCAGATACGCAGTATTTT. The chain uses TRBV18 and TRBJ2-3; D not resolved. The CDR3 covers 13 residues. V lost 1 base, J lost 4 bases, and 6 bases lay in between. Germline V gene data show CDR1 as KGHSH and CDR2 as LQKENI.

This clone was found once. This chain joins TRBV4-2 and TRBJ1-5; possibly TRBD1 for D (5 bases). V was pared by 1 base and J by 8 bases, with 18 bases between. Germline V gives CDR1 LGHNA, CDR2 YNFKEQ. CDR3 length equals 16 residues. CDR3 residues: CASSQAGARAFEPQHF. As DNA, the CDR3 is TGTGCCAGCAGCCAAGCGGGAGCCAGGGCTTTTGAGCCCCAGCATTTT.

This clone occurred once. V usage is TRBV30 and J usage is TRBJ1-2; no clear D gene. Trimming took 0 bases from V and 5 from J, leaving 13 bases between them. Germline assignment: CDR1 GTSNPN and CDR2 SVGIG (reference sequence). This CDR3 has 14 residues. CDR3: CAWSVFMSRYGYTF. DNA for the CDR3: TGTGCCTGGAGTGTATTCATGTCACGGTATGGCTACACCTTC.

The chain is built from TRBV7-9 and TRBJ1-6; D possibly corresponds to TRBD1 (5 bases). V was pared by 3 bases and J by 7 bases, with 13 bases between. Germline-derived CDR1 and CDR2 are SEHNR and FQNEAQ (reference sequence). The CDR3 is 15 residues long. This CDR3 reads CASSFEVGRNSPLHF. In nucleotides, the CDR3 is TGTGCCAGCAGCTTCGAAGTGGGGCGGAATTCACCCCTCCACTTT.

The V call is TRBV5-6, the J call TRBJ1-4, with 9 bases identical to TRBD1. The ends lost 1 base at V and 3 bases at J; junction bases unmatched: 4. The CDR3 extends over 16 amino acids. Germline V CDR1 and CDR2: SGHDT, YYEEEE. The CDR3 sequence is CASSLTGQGSNEKLFF. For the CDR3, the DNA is TGTGCCAGCAGCTTGACCGGACAGGGGTCTAATGAAAAACTGTTTTTT. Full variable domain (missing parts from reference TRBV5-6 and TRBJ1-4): DAGVTQSPTHLIKTRGQQVTLRCSPKSGHDTVSWYQQALGQGPQFIFQYYEEEERQRGNFPDRFSGHQFPNYSSELNVNALLLGDSALYLCASSLTGQGSNEKLFFGSGTQLSVL.

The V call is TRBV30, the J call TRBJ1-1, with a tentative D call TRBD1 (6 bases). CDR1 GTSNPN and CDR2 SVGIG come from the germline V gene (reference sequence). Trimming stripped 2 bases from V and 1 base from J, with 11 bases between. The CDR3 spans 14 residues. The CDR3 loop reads CAWSTRDKNTEAFF. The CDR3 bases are TGTGCCTGGAGTACACGGGACAAGAACACTGAAGCTTTCTTT.

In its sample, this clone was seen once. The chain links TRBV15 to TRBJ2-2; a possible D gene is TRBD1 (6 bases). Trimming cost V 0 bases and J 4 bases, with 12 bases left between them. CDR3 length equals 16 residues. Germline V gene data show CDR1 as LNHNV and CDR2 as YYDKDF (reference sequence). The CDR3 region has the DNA TGTGCCACCAGCAGAGATTTAGGGGGTTTCACCGGGGAGCTGTTTTTT. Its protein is CATSRDLGGFTGELFF.

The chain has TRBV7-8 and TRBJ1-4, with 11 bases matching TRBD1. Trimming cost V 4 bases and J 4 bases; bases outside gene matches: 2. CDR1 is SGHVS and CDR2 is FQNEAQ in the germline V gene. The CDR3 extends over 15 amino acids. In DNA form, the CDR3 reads TGTGCCAGCAGCTGGGGACAGGGGGTTAATGAAAAACTGTTTTTT. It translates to CASSWGQGVNEKLFF. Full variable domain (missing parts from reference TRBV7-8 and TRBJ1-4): GAGVSQSPRYKVAKRGQDVALRCDPISGHVSLFWYQQALGQGPEFLTYFQNEAQLDKSGLPSDRFFAERPEGSVSTLKIQRTQQEDSAVYLCASSWGQGVNEKLFFGSGTQLSVL.

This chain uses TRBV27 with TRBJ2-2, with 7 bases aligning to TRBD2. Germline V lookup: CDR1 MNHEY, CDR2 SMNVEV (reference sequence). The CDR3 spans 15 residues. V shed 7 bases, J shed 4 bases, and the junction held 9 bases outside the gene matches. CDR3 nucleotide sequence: TGTGCCAGCACCTTCACTTGGACTAGCACCGGGGAGCTGTTTTTT. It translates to CASTFTWTSTGELFF.

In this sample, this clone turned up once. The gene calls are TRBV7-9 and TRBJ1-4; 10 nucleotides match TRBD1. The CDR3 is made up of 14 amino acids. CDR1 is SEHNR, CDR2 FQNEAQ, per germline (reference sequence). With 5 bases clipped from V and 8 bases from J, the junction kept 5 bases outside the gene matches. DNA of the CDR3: TGTGCCAGCAGCCCCGGACAGGGGGAGGAAAAACTGTTTTTT. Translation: CASSPGQGEEKLFF.

The CDR3 region has the DNA TGTGCCAGCAGTGTCGCGGGGGATAACAATGAGCAGTTCTTC. Translation gives CASSVAGDNNEQFF. V and J are TRBV25-1 and TRBJ2-1; 7 bases are shared with TRBD2. V dropped 4 bases and J dropped 5; count of bases not matched to a gene: 5. Germline V gives CDR1 MGHDK, CDR2 SYGVNS. This CDR3 spans 14 amino acids.

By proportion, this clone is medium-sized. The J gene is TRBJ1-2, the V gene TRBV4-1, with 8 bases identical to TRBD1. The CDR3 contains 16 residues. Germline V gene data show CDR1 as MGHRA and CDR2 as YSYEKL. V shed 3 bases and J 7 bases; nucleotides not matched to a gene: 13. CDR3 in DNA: TGCGCCAGCAGCCACGGGACAGGCGGACCGTCTGGTGGCTACACCTTC. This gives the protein CASSHGTGGPSGGYTF.